The 9 T cell receptor beta chains below all came from one sample that was sequenced in a study of breast tumors, draining lymph nodes, adjacent tissues. Axillary draining lymph nodes of breast cancer patients supplied the node samples. From the multiplex PCR reads, TCRdb called clonotypes with MiXCR, one entry per CDR3 protein. Among 150,000 to 200,000 distinct CDR3 sequences listed, roughly 35% were seen once. The sample consisted of axillary lymph node tissue. The receptor source for this set is a female donor with breast cancer. Some clones in this sample may be carry-over from other donors' samples.

This clonotype showed up many times. V is TRBV2 and J is TRBJ2-7, with a possible D match to TRBD2 (6 bases). This CDR3 spans 14 amino acids. V was clipped by 6 bases and J by 2 bases, with 14 bases between them. Germline V CDR1 and CDR2: SNHLY, FYNNEI. CDR3 nucleotide sequence: TGTGCCAGCAGCCCAGGCGGGGCACCCTACGAGCAGTACTTC. This encodes CASSPGGAPYEQYF.

In this sample, this clonotype turned up once. The V call is TRBV25-1, the J call TRBJ1-4, with 7 bases matching TRBD1. The CDR3 length is 16 residues. V lost 10 bases to trimming and J lost 2 bases; unmatched junction nucleotides: 13. Germline V gene data show CDR1 as MGHDK and CDR2 as SYGVNS. Written as DNA, the CDR3 is TGTGCCAACAATGAATATCGGGGACAGACTAATGAAAAACTGTTTTTT. Translating gives CANNEYRGQTNEKLFF.

This clonotype was observed a few times. The chain uses TRBV6-2 or TRBV6-3 and TRBJ2-2; D not certain. Germline-derived CDR1 and CDR2 are MNHEY and SVGEGT. V lost 5 bases and J lost 1, with 8 bases in between. This CDR3 has 14 amino acids. CDR3 DNA: TGTGCCAGCAGTCACCGAGGGAACACCGGGGAGCTGTTTTTT. Protein product: CASSHRGNTGELFF.

In DNA, the CDR3 is TGTGCCAGCAGCTTAGCACCTCCGTGCTCCTACGAGCAGTACTTC. Translating gives CASSLAPPCSYEQYF. The V and J genes are TRBV11-3 and TRBJ2-7; no clear D. The germline gives CDR1 SGHNT, CDR2 YENEEA. The CDR3 length is 15 residues. Trimming removed 1 base at V and 0 bases at J, with 10 bases between.

This clonotype was found many times. The chain has TRBV6-5 and TRBJ1-6; a weak D match, TRBD1 (5 bases). Per germline, CDR1 MNHEY and CDR2 SVGAGI. The CDR3 is 17 amino acids. The V and J ends lost 4 bases and 7 bases respectively, with 20 bases between them. The CDR3 DNA is TGTGCCAGCAGTTTTACATTTGGCGGGGGATCCAATTCACCCCTCCACTTT. It specifies CASSFTFGGGSNSPLHF.

The genes are TRBV5-6 and TRBJ2-3, with 9 bases matching TRBD2. Per the germline V gene, CDR1 is SGHDT and CDR2 is YYEEEE. The CDR3 runs to 17 residues. Germline trimming cut 1 base from V and 11 bases from J; bases unmatched to any gene: 17. The CDR3 DNA reads TGTGCCAGCAGCTTGACGGGGGGCGGGAGGGCCTTCTATGAGCAGTATTTT. Protein product: CASSLTGGGRAFYEQYF.

Ten or more counts support this clonotype. This chain links TRBV5-1 with TRBJ1-2, with a possible D match to TRBD1 (5 bases). CDR1 and CDR2 from the germline V gene are SGHRS and YFSETQ. V was shortened by 3 bases and J by 6 bases, with 15 bases between the two germline ends. CDR3 length equals 14 residues. In DNA form, the CDR3 reads TGCGCCAGCAGCTCGCCGGGGGGTCGGGATGGCTACACCTTC. Its translation: CASSSPGGRDGYTF. The full variable domain, in which reference TRBV5-1 and TRBJ1-2 provide the parts outside the CDR3, is KAGVTQTPRYLIKTRGQQVTLSCSPISGHRSVSWYQQTPGQGLQFLFEYFSETQRNKGNFPGRFSGRQFSNSRSEMNVSTLELGDSALYLCASSSPGGRDGYTFGSGTRLTVV.

V gene TRBV11-1 combines with J gene TRBJ1-4; TRBD1 agrees at 7 bases. The CDR3 is made up of 15 amino acids. J was trimmed by 8 bases and V by 5 bases; bases with no gene match: 11. CDR1 is SGHAT, CDR2 FQDESV, per germline (reference sequence). The CDR3 reads CASSPSGQRAEKLFF. The CDR3 bases are TGTGCCAGCAGCCCGTCGGGACAGCGTGCGGAAAAACTGTTTTTT. Combining the CDR3 with reference TRBV11-1 and TRBJ1-4 gives the whole variable domain EAEVAQSPRYKITEKSQAVAFWCDPISGHATLYWYRQILGQGPELLVQFQDESVVDDSQLPKDRFSAERLKGVDSTLKIQPAELGDSAMYLCASSPSGQRAEKLFFGSGTQLSVL.

This clonotype was seen only a few times. A read error may explain this, as a much larger clone is one base away. The chain is built from TRBV28 and TRBJ1-6, with a weak D call TRBD1 (6 bases). The CDR3 covers 16 residues. Germline CDR1 and CDR2: MDHEN and SYDVKM. Here the CDR3 DNA reads TGTGTCAGCAGTACCCAGACAGGCTCGCCGAATTCACCCCTCCACTTT. Translating gives CVSSTQTGSPNSPLHF.